Shown below are 24 T cell receptor beta chains from a single sample sequenced in a study of blood T cell repertoires in COVID-19. Generated by immunoSEQ multiplex PCR, the TCRdb table keeps only in-frame clones and is missing some. The repertoire holds some 200,000 clones, with approximately 85% as singletons. The sequencing sample was made of peripheral blood. All receptors come from a woman aged 55-75 years with acute or convalescent COVID-19.

J is TRBJ1-3 and V is TRBV7-8; D ambiguous. The CDR3 is made up of 14 amino acids. Per germline, CDR1 SGHVS and CDR2 FQNEAQ. V was clipped by 5 bases and J by 3 bases, with 11 bases between them. CDR3 sequence (DNA): TGTGCCAGCAGCCCTCGGACTCATGGAAACACCATATATTTT. It encodes CASSPRTHGNTIYF.

This clone was picked up one time. The chain joins TRBV28 to TRBJ2-7, with TRBD2 identical over 8 bases. J was trimmed by 3 bases and V by 6 bases; bases with no gene match: 4. The CDR3 sequence is 13 residues long. Germline V gives CDR1 MDHEN, CDR2 SYDVKM. CDR3: CASSAGGLYEQYF. The CDR3 nucleotides read TGTGCCAGCAGCGCGGGAGGACTCTACGAGCAGTACTTC.

The chain employs TRBV30 and TRBJ2-3, with 10 bases aligning to TRBD2. The junction had 1 base not matched to a gene; V was cut back by 8 bases and J by 2 bases. The CDR3 sequence is 12 residues long. The germline V gene has CDR1 GTSNPN and CDR2 SVGIG (reference sequence). CDR3 nucleotides: TGTGCCGGGACTAGCGTCACAGATACGCAGTATTTT. It is translated as CAGTSVTDTQYF.

The chain has TRBV25-1 and TRBJ2-1; 14 bases are a match to TRBD2. The V gene's germline CDR1 is MGHDK and CDR2 SYGVNS. The length of the CDR3 is 18 residues. The V and J ends lost 4 bases and 0 bases, in that order; junction bases with no gene match: 5. CDR3 sequence reads: CASSAGGTSGSSYNEQFF. CDR3 DNA sequence: TGTGCCAGCAGTGCCGGTGGGACTAGCGGGAGCTCCTACAATGAGCAGTTCTTC.

The chain joins TRBV25-1 to TRBJ2-3, with D perhaps matching TRBD2 (5 bases). Germline lookup yields CDR1 MGHDK and CDR2 SYGVNS. This CDR3 region has 12 residues. V was trimmed by 1 base and J by 11 bases, leaving 10 bases between them. This chain's CDR3 is CASSESGTRQYF. The CDR3, as DNA: TGTGCCAGCAGTGAATCAGGTACTAGGCAGTATTTT. The entire variable domain, with the rest obtained from reference TRBV25-1 and TRBJ2-3, is as follows: EADIYQTPRYLVIGTGKKITLECSQTMGHDKMYWYQQDPGMELHLIHYSYGVNSTEKGDLSSESTVSRIRTEHFPLTLESARPSHTSQYLCASSESGTRQYFGPGTRLTVL.

The chain is built from TRBV11-1 and TRBJ2-2, with 8 nucleotides matching TRBD1. The length of the CDR3 is 15 residues. V gave up 6 bases and J gave up 0 bases; unmatched junction bases: 3. Germline CDR1 reads SGHAT; CDR2 reads FQDESV (reference sequence). The CDR3 region has the DNA TGTGCCAGCAGACCGGGACAGGCGAACACCGGGGAGCTGTTTTTT. Protein: CASRPGQANTGELFF.

The chain recombines TRBV6-1 with TRBJ1-4, with 7 bases aligning to TRBD1. CDR1 and CDR2 (germline): MNHNS, SASEGT. This CDR3 spans 15 amino acids. V trimming: 3 bases; J trimming: 5 bases; junction bases outside the gene matches: 6. CDR3 nucleotides: TGTGCCAGCAGTGATAAGCGACAGGGCAATGAAAAACTGTTTTTT. This encodes CASSDKRQGNEKLFF.

This chain connects TRBV18 to TRBJ2-2, with D tentatively TRBD2 (6 bases). V lost 5 bases, J lost 3 bases, and 22 bases lay in between. Germline loops: CDR1 KGHSH, CDR2 LQKENI. The CDR3 consists of 18 residues. The CDR3 DNA reads as TGTGCCAGCTCATTATTACCGCCGGGAGACTGGGACACCGGGGAGCTGTTTTTT. It specifies CASSLLPPGDWDTGELFF.

Points on this clone: The same CDR3 arises from other DNA sequences in this sample as well. The rearrangement links TRBV6-5 to TRBJ1-1, with D tentatively TRBD1 (5 bases). CDR1 MNHEY and CDR2 SVGAGI come from the germline V gene. Between the trimmed V and J ends, which lost 2 bases and 4 bases, there was a span of 8 bases. The CDR3 loop spans 13 amino acids. The CDR3 region is CASSYSRGTEAFF. The CDR3 coding sequence is TGTGCCAGCAGTTACAGTAGGGGCACTGAAGCTTTCTTT.

This rearrangement joins TRBV9 to TRBJ2-1; 7 bases align to TRBD2. Trimming took 0 bases from V and 7 from J; bases not matched to a gene: 7. This CDR3 has 15 amino acids. Germline V gene data show CDR1 as SGDLS and CDR2 as YYNGEE. CDR3 nucleotides: TGTGCCAGCAGCGTAGTGTCTAGCGGAGGGAATGAGCAGTTCTTC. Its translation: CASSVVSSGGNEQFF.

The chain couples TRBV20-1 to TRBJ2-1; TRBD2 matches 10 bases. This CDR3 comprises 16 residues. Germline V gene lookup returns CDR1 DFQATT and CDR2 SNEGSKA (reference sequence). V dropped 6 bases and J dropped 1; count of bases not matched to a gene: 9. CDR3 protein: CSASPSGSRSYNEQFF. The CDR3, as DNA: TGCAGTGCCAGTCCTAGCGGGAGCAGGTCCTACAATGAGCAGTTCTTC.

The V gene is TRBV4-2, the J gene TRBJ2-1; 12 bases align to TRBD2. The CDR3 loop spans 17 amino acids. The germline CDR1 and CDR2 sequences are LGHNA and YNFKEQ. V shed 3 bases, J shed 5 bases, and the junction held 8 bases outside the gene matches. CDR3 in DNA: TGTGCCAGCAGCCAGGCGACTAGCGGGGGACTTCACAATGAGCAGTTCTTC. Its translation: CASSQATSGGLHNEQFF.

The rearrangement uses TRBV12-3 or TRBV12-4 and TRBJ1-1; 7 bases match TRBD1. V was pared by 6 bases and J by 4 bases, with 5 bases of the junction left unmatched. This CDR3 contains 13 residues. The CDR3 sequence: CASRYRGGTEAFF. DNA of the CDR3: TGTGCCAGCAGATACAGGGGAGGCACTGAAGCTTTCTTT.

The chain employs TRBV27 and TRBJ2-2, with D possibly being TRBD2 (5 bases). The V gene's germline CDR1 is MNHEY and CDR2 SMNVEV (reference sequence). The CDR3 loop spans 13 amino acids. Trimming removed 6 bases from V and 7 bases from J, with 12 bases in between. CDR3 sequence: CASSLKRVGELFF. The CDR3 bases are TGTGCCAGCAGCCTCAAGAGGGTCGGGGAGCTGTTTTTT.

This chain joins TRBV6-2 or TRBV6-3 and TRBJ2-7; 9 nucleotides align to TRBD1. Germline loops: CDR1 MNHEY, CDR2 SVGEGT. The CDR3 is 17 amino acids. V dropped 6 bases and J dropped 2; count of bases not matched to a gene: 14. CDR3 residues: CASSPLTGGFIAYEQYF. CDR3 nucleotides: TGTGCCAGCAGCCCCCTGACAGGGGGGTTCATTGCCTACGAGCAGTACTTC.

The CDR3 region is CASSLGGDTEAFF. For the CDR3, the DNA is TGTGCCAGCAGTTTGGGAGGGGACACTGAAGCTTTCTTT. This chain joins TRBV27 and TRBJ1-1; weak D call: TRBD1 (5 bases). The ends were cut back, 3 bases at V and 3 bases at J, with 8 bases in the middle. Germline V gene data show CDR1 as MNHEY and CDR2 as SMNVEV (reference sequence). The CDR3 loop spans 13 amino acids.

The genes are TRBV5-1 and TRBJ1-2; D ambiguous. V was cut by 4 bases and J by 1 base, with 8 bases left in between. Germline CDR1 and CDR2: SGHRS and YFSETQ. The CDR3 loop spans 13 amino acids. CDR3 residues: CASSEGSNYGYTF. The CDR3 region has the DNA TGCGCCAGCAGCGAGGGAAGTAACTATGGCTACACCTTC. Looking up the rest from reference TRBV5-1 and TRBJ1-2 gives the full variable domain: KAGVTQTPRYLIKTRGQQVTLSCSPISGHRSVSWYQQTPGQGLQFLFEYFSETQRNKGNFPGRFSGRQFSNSRSEMNVSTLELGDSALYLCASSEGSNYGYTFGSGTRLTVV.

This clone came up a few times. V and J are TRBV4-1 and TRBJ1-3; 8 bases map to TRBD1. The length of the CDR3 is 18 residues. In germline, CDR1 is MGHRA, CDR2 YSYEKL. V was clipped by 1 base and J by 4 bases; unmatched bases: 12. In DNA, the CDR3 is TGCGCCAGCAGCCAAGCCCCTTTACAGGGGGGATCAGGAAACACCATATATTTT. Translating it yields CASSQAPLQGGSGNTIYF.

The genes are TRBV2 and TRBJ1-4; 7 bases are shared with TRBD1. V was clipped by 0 bases and J by 8 bases; unmatched bases: 9. The length of the CDR3 is 16 residues. Germline assignment: CDR1 SNHLY and CDR2 FYNNEI. The CDR3 reads CASSEALGGAGEKLFF. The DNA of the CDR3 is TGTGCCAGCAGTGAAGCGCTAGGGGGCGCGGGGGAAAAACTGTTTTTT.

CDR3 in DNA: TGTGCCAGCAGCTTCGATTCGGGTGCAGATACGCAGTATTTT. It encodes CASSFDSGADTQYF. The chain carries TRBV5-4 and TRBJ2-3; unclear D gene. The CDR3 sequence is 14 residues long. V dropped 2 bases and J dropped 4 bases, with 11 bases sitting between them. The germline CDR1 and CDR2 sequences are SGHNT and YYREEE (reference sequence).

The gene calls are TRBV7-6 and TRBJ2-7; 11 bases align to TRBD2. Germline CDR1 is SGHVS and CDR2 is FNYEAQ. The CDR3 covers 17 residues. The V gene end was trimmed by 0 bases and the J gene end by 2 bases; junction bases not matched to a gene: 6. The CDR3 loop is CASSLAPGTSGTYEQYV. The DNA for the CDR3 is TGTGCCAGCAGCTTAGCACCCGGGACTAGCGGAACCTACGAGCAGTACGTC.

The genes are TRBV7-9 and TRBJ1-1, with 9 bases fitting TRBD1. Germline V gives CDR1 SEHNR, CDR2 FQNEAQ (reference sequence). Losses at the gene ends were 5 bases for V and 7 bases for J; bases not matched to a gene: 8. This CDR3 spans 14 amino acids. The CDR3 spells CASSRTQTGGEAFF. The CDR3, as DNA: TGTGCCAGCAGCCGAACCCAGACAGGGGGTGAAGCTTTCTTT.

Here the CDR3 DNA reads TGTGCCAGCAGCTCTGAAGAGTGGGACATGAACACTGAAGCTTTCTTT. As protein: CASSSEEWDMNTEAFF. The chain couples TRBV11-3 to TRBJ1-1; D may be TRBD1 (6 bases). Germline values: CDR1 SGHNT, CDR2 YENEEA. V was shortened by 4 bases and J by 0 bases, with 15 bases between the two germline ends. This CDR3 contains 16 residues.

The J gene is TRBJ1-6, the V gene TRBV5-1; D not certain. V dropped 9 bases and J dropped 0 bases, with 16 bases sitting between them. CDR1 is SGHRS and CDR2 is YFSETQ in the germline V gene. The CDR3 runs to 16 residues. The CDR3: CATPAGGNSYNSPLHF. CDR3 sequence (DNA): TGCGCCACCCCCGCCGGCGGGAACTCCTATAATTCACCCCTCCACTTT.